Listed here are 22 T cell receptor beta chains from one sample, sequenced in a study of CD8 T cells in ankylosing spondylitis. General study results and limits: A motif in TCR beta, a set of roughly eight highly homologous variants, appeared characteristic of ankylosing spondylitis blood.

No antigen is known for these receptors. TCRdb reprocessed the 5' RACE reads via MiXCR and lists one record per CDR3 protein. The repertoire has some 700,000 distinct CDR3 sequences, around 20% of them found once; the top ten carry under 20%. The source material was blood, either unsorted or a sorted T cell fraction (not recorded which). The receptor set was obtained from a male donor with ankylosing spondylitis.

This clonotype was picked up a small number of times. This chain joins TRBV13 and TRBJ1-1; D is unresolved. Germline V CDR1 and CDR2: PRHDT, FYEKMQ (reference sequence). The ends were cut back, 4 bases at V and 1 base at J, with 10 bases in the middle. The CDR3 extends over 14 amino acids. The CDR3 nucleotides read TGTGCCAGCAGCTCCCCGACCGAGAACACTGAAGCTTTCTTT. Its translation: CASSSPTENTEAFF.

This clonotype was counted a few times. The chain joins TRBV2 to TRBJ2-4; 9 bases are shared with TRBD2. J was trimmed by 1 base and V by 4 bases; bases with no gene match: 2. Germline V gives CDR1 SNHLY, CDR2 FYNNEI. The CDR3 consists of 15 residues. The DNA of the CDR3 is TGTGCCAGCAGTGGGGCGGGAGGGGCCAAAAACATTCAGTACTTC. This codes for CASSGAGGAKNIQYF. Full variable domain (rest looked up from reference TRBV2 and TRBJ2-4): EPEVTQTPSHQVTQMGQEVILRCVPISNHLYFYWYRQILGQKVEFLVSFYNNEISEKSEIFDDQFSVERPDGSNFTLKIRSTKLEDSAMYFCASSGAGGAKNIQYFGAGTRLSVL.

The table lists this clonotype with a few counts. The chain is built from TRBV20-1 and TRBJ2-3; TRBD2 might be the D (6 bases). CDR3 length: 15 residues. CDR1 and CDR2 (germline): DFQATT, SNEGSKA (reference sequence). Trimming took off 1 base at V and 4 bases at J, with 15 bases between the two ends. The CDR3 protein is CSARVRASVADTQYF. Here the CDR3 DNA reads TGCAGTGCTAGAGTTAGGGCTAGCGTGGCAGATACGCAGTATTTT.

V and J are TRBV2 and TRBJ1-2, with D unclear. V gave up 3 bases and J gave up 1 base, with 6 bases separating them. There are 13 residues in the CDR3. Germline values: CDR1 SNHLY, CDR2 FYNNEI. CDR3 DNA sequence: TGTGCCAGCAGTGACGGGTTTAACTATGGCTACACCTTC. Its protein product is CASSDGFNYGYTF. Based on the CDR3 plus reference TRBV2 and TRBJ1-2, the full variable domain is EPEVTQTPSHQVTQMGQEVILRCVPISNHLYFYWYRQILGQKVEFLVSFYNNEISEKSEIFDDQFSVERPDGSNFTLKIRSTKLEDSAMYFCASSDGFNYGYTFGSGTRLTVV.

V gene TRBV2 combines with J gene TRBJ1-5, with D possibly matching TRBD1 (6 bases). V was shortened by 2 bases and J by 0 bases, with 14 bases between the two germline ends. This CDR3 comprises 17 residues. CDR1 is SNHLY, CDR2 FYNNEI, per germline. The CDR3 is CASSESGTRNSNQPQHF. CDR3 nucleotide sequence: TGTGCCAGCAGTGAATCAGGGACAAGAAATAGCAATCAGCCCCAGCATTTT. The full variable domain, with the rest looked up from reference TRBV2 and TRBJ1-5, is EPEVTQTPSHQVTQMGQEVILRCVPISNHLYFYWYRQILGQKVEFLVSFYNNEISEKSEIFDDQFSVERPDGSNFTLKIRSTKLEDSAMYFCASSESGTRNSNQPQHFGDGTRLSIL.

This clonotype has only a few counts. The rearrangement links TRBV15 to TRBJ2-2; TRBD1 is a possible D gene (5 bases). Germline CDR1 reads LNHNV; CDR2 reads YYDKDF (reference sequence). The CDR3 has 13 amino acids. V lost 5 bases and J lost 6, with 10 bases in between. CDR3: CATSGASAGELFF. DNA of the CDR3: TGTGCCACCAGCGGGGCGTCGGCCGGGGAGCTGTTTTTT.

V is TRBV28 and J is TRBJ1-5; TRBD1 aligns across 11 bases. CDR1 MDHEN and CDR2 SYDVKM come from the germline V gene. The length of the CDR3 is 16 residues. V was pared by 4 bases and J by 5 bases, with 7 bases of the junction left unmatched. CDR3 region: CASSSSRTGGYQPQHF. For the CDR3, the DNA is TGTGCCAGCAGTTCATCCCGGACAGGGGGCTATCAGCCCCAGCATTTT.

This chain joins TRBV5-5 and TRBJ2-1, with 7 nucleotides matching TRBD1. This CDR3 has 15 residues. Germline assignment: CDR1 SGHKS and CDR2 YYEKEE (reference sequence). J lost 5 bases, V lost 4 bases, and 9 bases had no gene match. CDR3 sequence reads: CASSHAGTVNNEQFF. The DNA of the CDR3 is TGTGCCAGCAGCCACGCCGGGACAGTCAACAATGAGCAGTTCTTC.

The rearrangement links TRBV20-1 to TRBJ1-1; 8 bases are shared with TRBD1. V shed 2 bases and J 0 bases; nucleotides not matched to a gene: 5. The CDR3 runs to 15 residues. Germline lookup yields CDR1 DFQATT and CDR2 SNEGSKA (reference sequence). The CDR3 DNA follows: TGCAGTGCTAGAATCCGACAGGGGATGAACACTGAAGCTTTCTTT. Protein product: CSARIRQGMNTEAFF.

The chain couples TRBV20-1 to TRBJ2-5, with 10 bases identical to TRBD2. Germline V gene sequence: CDR1 DFQATT, CDR2 SNEGSKA (reference sequence). This CDR3 spans 15 amino acids. V gave up 3 bases and J gave up 5 bases; unmatched junction bases: 9. CDR3 in amino acids: CSARAASGSWETQYF. The CDR3 DNA reads as TGCAGTGCTAGGGCGGCTAGCGGGAGCTGGGAGACCCAGTACTTC.

This clonotype was observed a handful of times. The genes are TRBV20-1 and TRBJ1-3, with TRBD1 as a possible D gene (6 bases). CDR3 length: 13 residues. Germline assignment: CDR1 DFQATT and CDR2 SNEGSKA (reference sequence). V was pared by 6 bases and J by 4 bases, with 13 bases between. Here the CDR3 DNA reads TGCAGTGCCGAGGGGGGGCTAGGAAACACCATATATTTT. Its translation: CSAEGGLGNTIYF.

The chain has TRBV7-9 and TRBJ2-7; D gene uncertain. The CDR3 extends over 12 amino acids. The germline V gene encodes CDR1 SEHNR and CDR2 FQNEAQ (reference sequence). Deletions cut 6 bases from V and 2 bases from J, with 8 bases between. The CDR3 DNA reads TGTGCCAGCAGTCCCTATGCCTACGAGCAGTACTTC. Encoded protein: CASSPYAYEQYF.

This clonotype was observed a handful of times. The V gene is TRBV27, the J gene TRBJ1-6, with D possibly matching TRBD1 (5 bases). Trimming left V 5 bases short and J 8 bases short, with 16 bases between. Per germline, CDR1 MNHEY and CDR2 SMNVEV (reference sequence). CDR3 length: 15 residues. As DNA, the CDR3 is TGTGCCAGCAGTCCTGGATTCCAGGGTTATTCACCCCTCCACTTT. Translating it yields CASSPGFQGYSPLHF.

This chain connects TRBV6-1 to TRBJ2-5, with TRBD2 matching over 12 bases. The CDR3 runs to 15 residues. Trimming cost V 7 bases and J 4 bases; bases outside gene matches: 7. Looked up from germline, CDR1 is MNHNS and CDR2 is SASEGT. CDR3 residues: CASILGGLAGETQYF. As DNA, the CDR3 is TGTGCCAGCATCCTCGGGGGACTAGCGGGAGAGACCCAGTACTTC.

This clonotype was counted ten times or more. The chain carries TRBV11-2 and TRBJ1-1; D gene ambiguous. The CDR3 totals 14 residues. Germline CDR1 SGHAT, CDR2 FQNNGV. V lost 7 bases and J lost 1, with 13 bases in between. CDR3 in amino acids: CASTPDLTNTEAFF. Here the CDR3 DNA reads TGTGCCAGCACCCCGGACTTAACGAACACTGAAGCTTTCTTT.

The table lists this clonotype with many counts. V and J are TRBV20-1 and TRBJ2-1; TRBD2 might be the D (7 bases). Germline V gene lookup returns CDR1 DFQATT and CDR2 SNEGSKA (reference sequence). Trimming took 2 bases from V and 3 from J, leaving 14 bases between them. This CDR3 comprises 15 residues. The DNA for the CDR3 is TGCAGTGCTAGATGGGGCGGGGGCGGCTACAATGAGCAGTTCTTC. Its protein product is CSARWGGGGYNEQFF.

This clonotype was seen a few times. V gene TRBV12-3 or TRBV12-4 combines with J gene TRBJ2-5, with 8 bases matching TRBD2. The CDR3 totals 16 residues. V lost 3 bases to trimming and J lost 1 base; unmatched junction nucleotides: 7. The DNA for the CDR3 is TGTGCCAGCAGTTTCGGATTAGCGGGGAGCCAAGAGACCCAGTACTTC. Its translation: CASSFGLAGSQETQYF.

J is TRBJ2-6 and V is TRBV20-1; D is uncertain. The germline V gene has CDR1 DFQATT and CDR2 SNEGSKA (reference sequence). The V gene lost 6 bases and the J gene lost 0 bases, with 9 bases spanning the gap. This CDR3 is built from 14 residues. The chain's CDR3 is CSAERFSGANVLTF. CDR3 in DNA: TGCAGTGCCGAGCGATTCTCTGGGGCCAACGTCCTGACTTTC.

This clonotype was found a few times. The rearrangement joins TRBV6-1 to TRBJ2-1; no firm D call. This CDR3 is built from 14 residues. CDR1 MNHNS and CDR2 SASEGT come from the germline V gene. The ends were cut back, 6 bases at V and 5 bases at J, with 14 bases in the middle. CDR3 region: CASSPRTLDNEQFF. For the CDR3, the DNA is TGTGCCAGCAGCCCTAGAACCTTGGACAATGAGCAGTTCTTC.

This clonotype showed up just a few times. V and J are TRBV7-2 and TRBJ2-1, with 8 bases matching TRBD2. This CDR3 contains 14 residues. Unmatched junction bases numbered 9, after V lost 7 bases and J lost 7 bases. In germline, CDR1 is SGHTA, CDR2 FQGNSA. The DNA for the CDR3 is TGTGCCAGCACCCCCACCGGGACTAGGAATGAGCAGTTCTTC. Translating gives CASTPTGTRNEQFF.

There are a few counts of this clonotype. V gene TRBV12-3 or TRBV12-4 combines with J gene TRBJ2-1; 8 bases fit TRBD2. Trimming removed 4 bases from V and 6 bases from J; junction bases left unmatched: 8. This CDR3 comprises 15 residues. CDR3: CASSYTGTRGNEQFF. CDR3 bases: TGTGCCAGCAGTTATACCGGGACTAGGGGCAATGAGCAGTTCTTC.

J is TRBJ2-6 and V is TRBV6-5, with D unresolved. Germline V gene sequence: CDR1 MNHEY, CDR2 SVGAGI. The V end lost 2 bases, the J end lost 5 bases, and 10 bases lay between the germline ends. The CDR3 is 15 residues long. The CDR3 DNA reads TGTGCCAGCAGTTACCGAGTGGGATGGGCCAACGTCCTGACTTTC. Its protein product is CASSYRVGWANVLTF.